This T cell receptor beta chain is drawn from a study of blood T cell repertoires in COVID-19. Study information: Collection of acute and convalescent COVID-19 samples took place in the United States, Italy and Spain. PBMCs, B-cell-depleted T cells, or T cells were the source of the cDNA or gDNA that made up the material.

Original processing methods: Using reference gene primer amplification, nucleated cell counts were estimated. Sequenced by immunoSEQ multiplex PCR; TCRdb stores in-frame clones only, minus some. The V and J calls and clone size are taken from that table; D and trimming were inferred from the DNA. This table has fewer than 60,000 clones, around 84% appearing once. The CDR3 length is 13 residues. Germline CDR1 is SQVTM and CDR2 is ANQGSEA. V was pared by 8 bases and J by 3 bases, with 16 bases between. The sequenced sample consisted of peripheral blood. The chain recombines TRBV29-1 with TRBJ1-1; D perhaps matches TRBD1 (5 bases). The sequence was obtained from a woman at least 80 years old with acute or convalescent COVID-19. The CDR3 protein is CSSNRGFDTEAFF. Written as DNA, the CDR3 is TGCAGCTCTAATAGGGGATTCGACACTGAAGCTTTCTTT.